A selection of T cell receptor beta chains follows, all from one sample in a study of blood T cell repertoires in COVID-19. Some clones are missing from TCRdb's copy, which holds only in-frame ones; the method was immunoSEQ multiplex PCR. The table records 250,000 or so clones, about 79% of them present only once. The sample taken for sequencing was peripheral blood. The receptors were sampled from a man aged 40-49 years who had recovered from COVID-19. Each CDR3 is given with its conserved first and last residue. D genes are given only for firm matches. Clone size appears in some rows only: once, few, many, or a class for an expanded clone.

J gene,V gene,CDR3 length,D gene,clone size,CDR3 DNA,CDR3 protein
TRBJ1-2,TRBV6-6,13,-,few,TGTGCCAGCAGTGATACCGGGACATATGGCTACACCTTC,CASSDTGTYGYTF
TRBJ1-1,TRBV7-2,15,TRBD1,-,TGTGCCAGCAGCTTAGACAGGGGAATGAACACTGAAGCTTTCTTT,CASSLDRGMNTEAFF
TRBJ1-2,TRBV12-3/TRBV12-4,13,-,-,TGTGCCAGCAGTTTACGGGAAATCTATGGCTACACCTTC,CASSLREIYGYTF
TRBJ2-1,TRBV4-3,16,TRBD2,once,TGCGCCAGCAGCCAAGACGGGACTAGCGGGGGTGGTGAGCAGTTCTTC,CASSQDGTSGGGEQFF
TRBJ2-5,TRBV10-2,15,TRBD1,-,TGCGCCAGCAGCCTCACCAGGGGGCGATTGGAGACCCAGTACTTC,CASSLTRGRLETQYF
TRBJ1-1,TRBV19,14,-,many,TGTGCCAGTAGTATGGACAGAAGGAACACTGAAGCTTTCTTT,CASSMDRRNTEAFF
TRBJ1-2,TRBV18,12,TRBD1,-,TGTGCCAGCTCACTACAGGGGTACGGCTACACCTTC,CASSLQGYGYTF
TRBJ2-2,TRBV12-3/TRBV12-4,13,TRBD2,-,TGTGCCAGCAGGACTAGCGTTTCCGGGGAGCTGTTTTTT,CASRTSVSGELFF
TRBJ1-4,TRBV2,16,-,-,TGTGCCAGCAGTGAATCCCTTTTTGCAACTAATGAAAAACTGTTTTTT,CASSESLFATNEKLFF
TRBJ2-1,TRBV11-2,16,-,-,TGTGCCAGCAGGCCCCCTGAGGGGGAAGGGGGCAATGAGCAGTTCTTC,CASRPPEGEGGNEQFF
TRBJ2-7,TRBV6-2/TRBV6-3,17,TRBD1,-,TGTGCCAGCAGTTTTACTCCCGGACAGGGCAAGTCCTACGAGCAGTACTTC,CASSFTPGQGKSYEQYF
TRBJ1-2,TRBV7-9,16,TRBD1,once,TGTGCCAGCAGCTCCCATGACAGGGCTGCTAACTATGGCTACACCTTC,CASSSHDRAANYGYTF
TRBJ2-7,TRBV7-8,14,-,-,TGTGCCAGCAGCTTAATAGCCGGAAGGTACGAGCAGTACTTC,CASSLIAGRYEQYF
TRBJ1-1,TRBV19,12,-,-,TGTGCCAGTACCTCCCGGGGAAGGGAATCTTTCTTT,CASTSRGRESFF
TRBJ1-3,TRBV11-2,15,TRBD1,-,TGTGCCAGCAGCGAATACAGGGGGCCGGGAAACACCATATATTTT,CASSEYRGPGNTIYF
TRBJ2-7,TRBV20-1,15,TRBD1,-,TGCAGTGCTAGTGCAATAGGGACAGGGCGAAACGAGCAGTACTTC,CSASAIGTGRNEQYF
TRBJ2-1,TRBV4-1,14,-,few,TGCGCCAGCAGCCAAGACCGTCAGTACAATGAGCAGTTCTTC,CASSQDRQYNEQFF
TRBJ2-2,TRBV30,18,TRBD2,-,TGTGCCTGGACGCGAGGACTAGCGGGGGGGCTCGGCACCGGGGAGCTGTTTTTT,CAWTRGLAGGLGTGELFF
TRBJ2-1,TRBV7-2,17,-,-,TGTGCCAGCACAGAGACCCGGGACTCCGACTCCTACAATGAGCAGTTCTTC,CASTETRDSDSYNEQFF
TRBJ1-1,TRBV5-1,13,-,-,TGCGCCAGCAGCCCAGGAACGGTCGCTGAAGCTTTCTTT,CASSPGTVAEAFF
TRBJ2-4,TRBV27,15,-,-,TGTGCCAGCAGGCCCCTCGAGGGCCCCAAAAACATTCAGTACTTC,CASRPLEGPKNIQYF
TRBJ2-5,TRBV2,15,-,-,TGTGCCAGCAGTGACCGACAACCGGCCCAAGAGACCCAGTACTTC,CASSDRQPAQETQYF
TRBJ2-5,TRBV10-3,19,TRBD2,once,TGTGCCATCAGTCATGGACTAGCGGGAGGGCCGGGGGCGGTAGAGACCCAGTACTTC,CAISHGLAGGPGAVETQYF
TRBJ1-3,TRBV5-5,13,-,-,TGTGCCAGCAGCTTGGCAGCTGGAAACACCATATATTTT,CASSLAAGNTIYF
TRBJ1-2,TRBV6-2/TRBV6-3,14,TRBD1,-,TGTGCCAGCAGTTACAGGACAGGCGCCTATGGCTACACCTTC,CASSYRTGAYGYTF
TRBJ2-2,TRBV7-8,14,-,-,TGTGCCAGCAGCTTAGTGGGCGGGGCCGGGGAGCTGTTTTTT,CASSLVGGAGELFF
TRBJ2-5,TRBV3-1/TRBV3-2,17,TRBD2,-,TGTGCCAGCAGCCAAGATCCTCCCAGCGGGGGTCAAGAGACCCAGTACTTC,CASSQDPPSGGQETQYF
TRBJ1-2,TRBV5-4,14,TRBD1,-,TGTGCCAGCAGCTCCCGAGGGACAGTCGGTGGCTACACCTTC,CASSSRGTVGGYTF
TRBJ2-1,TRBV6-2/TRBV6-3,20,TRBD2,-,TGTGCCAGCAGCCAAAATCCCAGACTAGCGGGGGCTGATTTCTACAATGAGCAGTTCTTC,CASSQNPRLAGADFYNEQFF
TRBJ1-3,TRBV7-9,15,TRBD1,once,TGTGCCAGCAGCTTAGCTCAGGGGGAACGAAACACCATATATTTT,CASSLAQGERNTIYF
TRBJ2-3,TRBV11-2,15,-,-,TGTGCCAGCAGCTTAGTCCCTAGCGTGACAGATACGCAGTATTTT,CASSLVPSVTDTQYF
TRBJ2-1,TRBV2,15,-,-,TGTGCCAGCAGTGAAGACAGGGCTGCCTACAATGAGCAGTTCTTC,CASSEDRAAYNEQFF
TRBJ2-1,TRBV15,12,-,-,TGTGCCAGGTTAGCAGGGGTTGATGAGCAGTTCTTC,CARLAGVDEQFF
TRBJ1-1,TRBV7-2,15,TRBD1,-,TGTGCCAGCAGCTTACTTCCAGGGGGTTACACTGAAGCTTTCTTT,CASSLLPGGYTEAFF
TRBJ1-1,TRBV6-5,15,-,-,TGTGCCAGCAGTTACTCCCTACCTTTTACGACTGAAGCTTTCTTT,CASSYSLPFTTEAFF
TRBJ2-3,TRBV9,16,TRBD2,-,TGTGCCAGCAGCGCCAGACTAGCGGGGAGCACAGATACGCAGTATTTT,CASSARLAGSTDTQYF
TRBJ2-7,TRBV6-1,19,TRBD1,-,TGTGCCAGCAGTGAAAAAGGGACAGTTTTTCGAACCAGCTCCTACGAGCAGTACTTC,CASSEKGTVFRTSSYEQYF
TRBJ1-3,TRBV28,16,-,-,TGTGCCAGCAGTTTAGGCCCGGGTAACTCTGGAAACACCATATATTTT,CASSLGPGNSGNTIYF
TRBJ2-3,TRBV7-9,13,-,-,TGTGCCAGCAGCACCTCCAGGGCAGATACGCAGTATTTT,CASSTSRADTQYF
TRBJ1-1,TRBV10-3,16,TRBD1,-,TGTGCCATCAGTGAGTCCCGGGACAGCGGGAACACTGAAGCTTTCTTT,CAISESRDSGNTEAFF
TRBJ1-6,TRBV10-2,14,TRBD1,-,TGCGCCAGCAGATTCCGGGACAGGAATTCACCCCTCCACTTT,CASRFRDRNSPLHF
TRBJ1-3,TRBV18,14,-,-,TGTGCCAGCTCACCAGGGCTCGCTGGAAACACCATATATTTT,CASSPGLAGNTIYF
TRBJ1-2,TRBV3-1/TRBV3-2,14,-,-,TGTGCCAGCAGCCAGCGGGATAGGTCGGACGGCTACACCTTC,CASSQRDRSDGYTF
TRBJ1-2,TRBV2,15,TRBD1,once,TGTGCCAGCAGCCCTAACCGGGACAGTAGGGCTGGCTACACCTTC,CASSPNRDSRAGYTF
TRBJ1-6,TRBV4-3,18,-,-,TGCGCCAGCAGCCAAGAAAGACAGGCTCTTCTGAATAATTCACCCCTCCACTTT,CASSQERQALLNNSPLHF
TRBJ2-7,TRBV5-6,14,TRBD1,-,TGTGCCAGCAGCACCGGGACAGTCTCCTACGAGCAGTACTTC,CASSTGTVSYEQYF
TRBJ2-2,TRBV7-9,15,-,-,TGTGCCAGCAGCTTAGGACAGAGGAACACCGGGGAGCTGTTTTTT,CASSLGQRNTGELFF
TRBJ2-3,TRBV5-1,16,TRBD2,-,TGCGCCAGCAATCGGGGAGCGGGGGCAACCACAGATACGCAGTATTTT,CASNRGAGATTDTQYF
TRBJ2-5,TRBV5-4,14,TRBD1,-,TGTGCCAGCAGCCCACGTACAGGGGACGAGACCCAGTACTTC,CASSPRTGDETQYF